The 10 T cell receptor beta chains listed next were all sequenced from one sample in a study of blood T cell repertoires in COVID-19. Method: immunoSEQ multiplex PCR; TCRdb's copy keeps in-frame clones and lacks some. Altogether some 200,000 clones are present, more than 65% being singletons, with the ten largest covering roughly 2.4%. Sequenced sample: peripheral blood. These TCRs come from a woman aged 60-70 years with acute or convalescent COVID-19.

The chain employs TRBV24-1 and TRBJ1-4; a weak D match, TRBD1 (5 bases). Germline values: CDR1 KGHDR, CDR2 SFDVKD. V lost 2 bases, J lost 8 bases, and 14 bases lay in between. This CDR3 spans 15 amino acids. The CDR3 loop is CATSDYPRVHEKLFF. In DNA form, the CDR3 reads TGTGCCACCAGTGATTATCCCAGGGTTCACGAAAAACTGTTTTTT.

The CDR3 loop reads CAWTRSANYEQYF. CDR3 DNA sequence: TGTGCCTGGACGCGTAGCGCCAACTACGAGCAGTACTTC. The gene calls are TRBV30 and TRBJ2-7; possible D gene TRBD2, 5 bases. The CDR3 contains 13 residues. Germline V gene lookup returns CDR1 GTSNPN and CDR2 SVGIG (reference sequence). The V and J ends lost 4 bases and 3 bases respectively, with 13 bases between them.

The sample holds a few counts of this clone. The gene calls are TRBV5-5 and TRBJ2-3; 7 bases are a match to TRBD1. CDR3 size: 15 residues. The V segment lost 0 bases and the J segment 1 base; nucleotides outside the gene matches: 2. Germline lookup yields CDR1 SGHKS and CDR2 YYEKEE (reference sequence). The CDR3 nucleotides read TGTGCCAGCAGCTTGGAAGGGACAGGCACAGATACGCAGTATTTT. This gives the protein CASSLEGTGTDTQYF. Full variable domain (remainder filled in from reference TRBV5-5 and TRBJ2-3): DAGVTQSPTHLIKTRGQQVTLRCSPISGHKSVSWYQQVLGQGPQFIFQYYEKEERGRGNFPDRFSARQFPNYSSELNVNALLLGDSALYLCASSLEGTGTDTQYFGPGTRLTVL.

The chain joins TRBV7-2 to TRBJ2-7; the D gene is possibly TRBD2 (5 bases). Germline V CDR1 and CDR2: SGHTA, FQGNSA. This CDR3 has 16 amino acids. V was clipped by 1 base and J by 2 bases, with 15 bases between them. DNA of the CDR3: TGTGCCAGCAGCTTAGAGTTAACGGGGTGGGCCTACGAGCAGTACTTC. Protein: CASSLELTGWAYEQYF. Supplemented by reference TRBV7-2 and TRBJ2-7, the full variable domain reads GAGVSQSPSNKVTEKGKDVELRCDPISGHTALYWYRQSLGQGLEFLIYFQGNSAPDKSGLPSDRFSAERTGGSVSTLTIQRTQQEDSAVYLCASSLELTGWAYEQYFGPGTRLTVT.

The V gene is TRBV29-1, the J gene TRBJ1-1; TRBD1 matches at 7 bases. V trimming: 3 bases; J trimming: 5 bases; junction bases outside the gene matches: 6. Looked up from germline, CDR1 is SQVTM and CDR2 is ANQGSEA. This CDR3 region has 13 residues. As DNA, the CDR3 is TGCAGCGTTGAGGCAGGGGGGAAGACTGAAGCTTTCTTT. Its protein is CSVEAGGKTEAFF.

This chain connects TRBV6-5 to TRBJ2-7, with 7 bases aligning to TRBD2. The CDR3 is 14 residues long. The germline V gene has CDR1 MNHEY and CDR2 SVGAGI. Trimming at V came to 6 bases and at J to 2 bases, leaving 7 bases not matched to a gene. The CDR3 loop reads CASRLSGTTYEQYF. The CDR3 DNA is TGTGCCAGCAGGTTATCCGGGACTACCTACGAGCAGTACTTC.

The CDR3: CASSLVLGQGTYEQYF. Here the CDR3 DNA reads TGTGCCAGCAGCTTGGTTCTGGGACAGGGCACCTACGAGCAGTACTTC. The V and J genes are TRBV5-6 and TRBJ2-7, with 9 nucleotides matching TRBD1. After removal of 0 bases from V and 2 bases from J, the junction contained 6 bases not matched to a gene. The CDR3 length is 16 residues. CDR1 and CDR2 (germline): SGHDT, YYEEEE.

The rearrangement links TRBV30 to TRBJ2-5; D is possibly TRBD1 (5 bases). Germline V gives CDR1 GTSNPN, CDR2 SVGIG (reference sequence). The ends were cut back, 4 bases at V and 5 bases at J, with 14 bases in the middle. The CDR3 extends over 13 amino acids. CDR3 residues: CAWNGHLGETQYF. The DNA for the CDR3 is TGTGCCTGGAATGGACACCTCGGGGAGACCCAGTACTTC.

The V call is TRBV19, the J call TRBJ1-4, with 7 nucleotides matching TRBD1. The length of the CDR3 is 16 residues. Germline V CDR1 and CDR2: LNHDA, SQIVND (reference sequence). Unmatched junction bases numbered 7, after V lost 4 bases and J lost 2 bases. For the CDR3, the DNA is TGTGCCAGTAGTACCAACAGGGGCGTCACTAATGAAAAACTGTTTTTT. It yields the protein CASSTNRGVTNEKLFF.

The chain combines TRBV11-3 with TRBJ2-2; TRBD1 aligns across 8 bases. In germline, CDR1 is SGHNT, CDR2 YENEEA. The CDR3 is 14 residues long. J was trimmed by 4 bases and V by 6 bases; bases with no gene match: 4. The CDR3 reads CASSRQGRTGELFF. DNA for the CDR3: TGTGCCAGCAGTCGACAGGGGCGCACCGGGGAGCTGTTTTTT.